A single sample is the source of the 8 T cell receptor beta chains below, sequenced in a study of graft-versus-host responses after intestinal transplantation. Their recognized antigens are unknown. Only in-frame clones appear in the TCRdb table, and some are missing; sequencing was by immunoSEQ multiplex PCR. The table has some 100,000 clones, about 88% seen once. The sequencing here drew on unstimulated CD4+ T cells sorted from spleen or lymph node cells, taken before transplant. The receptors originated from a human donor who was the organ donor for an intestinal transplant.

CDR3 coding DNA: TGTGCCAGCAGTGAACGGGCGCAGGGTCAAGAGACCCAGTACTTC. Its translation is CASSERAQGQETQYF. This chain uses TRBV25-1 with TRBJ2-5, with TRBD1 as a possible D gene (5 bases). CDR1 MGHDK and CDR2 SYGVNS come from the germline V gene. V was cut by 2 bases and J by 2 bases, with 12 bases left in between. The CDR3 is 15 amino acids.

In DNA form, the CDR3 reads TGTGCCAGCAGCCTTGGGGTAGGGGATGGCTACACCTTC. As protein: CASSLGVGDGYTF. The chain combines TRBV2 with TRBJ1-2; D might be TRBD1 (5 bases). The CDR3 consists of 13 residues. CDR1 and CDR2 from the germline V gene are SNHLY and FYNNEI. The ends were cut back, 6 bases at V and 6 bases at J, with 14 bases in the middle.

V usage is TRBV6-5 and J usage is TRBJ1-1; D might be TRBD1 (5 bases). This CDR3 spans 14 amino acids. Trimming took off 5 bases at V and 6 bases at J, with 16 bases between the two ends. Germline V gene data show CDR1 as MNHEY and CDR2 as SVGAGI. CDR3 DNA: TGTGCCAGCAGTCCGGACACCCGTTTAGCTGAAGCTTTCTTT. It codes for CASSPDTRLAEAFF.

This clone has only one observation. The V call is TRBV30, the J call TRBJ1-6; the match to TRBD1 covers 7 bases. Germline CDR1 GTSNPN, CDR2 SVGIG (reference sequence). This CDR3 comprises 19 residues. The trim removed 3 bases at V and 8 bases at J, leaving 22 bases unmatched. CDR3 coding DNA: TGTGCCTGGAGGGCTGGGACAGTATGGCCAACCGAGAATGATTCACCCCTCCACTTT. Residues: CAWRAGTVWPTENDSPLHF.

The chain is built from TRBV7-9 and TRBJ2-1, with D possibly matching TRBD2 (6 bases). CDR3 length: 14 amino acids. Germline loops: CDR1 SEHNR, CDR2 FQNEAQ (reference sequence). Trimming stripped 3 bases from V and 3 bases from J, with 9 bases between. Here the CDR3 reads CASSLTDYYNEQFF. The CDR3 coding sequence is TGTGCCAGCAGCTTGACGGACTACTACAATGAGCAGTTCTTC. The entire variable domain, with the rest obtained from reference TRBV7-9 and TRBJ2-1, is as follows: DTGVSQNPRHKITKRGQNVTFRCDPISEHNRLYWYRQTLGQGPEFLTYFQNEAQLEKSRLLSDRFSAERPKGSFSTLEIQRTEQGDSAMYLCASSLTDYYNEQFFGPGTRLTVL.

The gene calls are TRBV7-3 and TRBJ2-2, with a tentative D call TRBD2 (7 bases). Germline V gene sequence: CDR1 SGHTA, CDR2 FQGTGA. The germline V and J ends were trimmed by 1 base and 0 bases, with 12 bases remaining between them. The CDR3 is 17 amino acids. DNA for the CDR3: TGTGCCAGCAGCTTAAGGGAGGGGGGAGCGAACACCGGGGAGCTGTTTTTT. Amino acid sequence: CASSLREGGANTGELFF.

Here the CDR3 reads CASSRGNGNTIYF. The CDR3 DNA is TGTGCCAGTAGTAGGGGGAATGGAAACACCATATATTTT. V is TRBV19 and J is TRBJ1-3, with a possible D match to TRBD1 (5 bases). The germline V and J ends were trimmed by 4 bases and 3 bases, with 7 bases remaining between them. The CDR3 has 13 residues. Germline values: CDR1 LNHDA, CDR2 SQIVND (reference sequence).

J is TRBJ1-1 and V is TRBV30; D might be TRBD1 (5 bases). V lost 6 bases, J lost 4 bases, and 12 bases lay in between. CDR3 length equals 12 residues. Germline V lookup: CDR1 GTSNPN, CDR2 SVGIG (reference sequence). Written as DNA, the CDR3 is TGTGCCTGCCTAGCGGGGGGCACTGAAGCTTTCTTT. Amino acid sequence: CACLAGGTEAFF.